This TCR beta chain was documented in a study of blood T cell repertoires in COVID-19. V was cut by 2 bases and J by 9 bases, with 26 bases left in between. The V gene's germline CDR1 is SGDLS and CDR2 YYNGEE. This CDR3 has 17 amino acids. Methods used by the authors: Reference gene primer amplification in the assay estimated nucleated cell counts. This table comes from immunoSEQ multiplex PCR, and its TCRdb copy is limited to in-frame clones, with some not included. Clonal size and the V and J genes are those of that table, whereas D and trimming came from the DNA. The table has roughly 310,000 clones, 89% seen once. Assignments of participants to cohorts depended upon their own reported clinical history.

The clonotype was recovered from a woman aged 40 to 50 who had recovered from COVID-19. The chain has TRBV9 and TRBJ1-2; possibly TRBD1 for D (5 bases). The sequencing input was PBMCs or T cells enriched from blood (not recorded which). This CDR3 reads CASSVGGKAGLTSRYTF. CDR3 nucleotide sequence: TGTGCCAGCAGCGTGGGGGGGAAGGCAGGGCTAACCTCGCGCTACACCTTC.